This T cell receptor (beta chain) was recovered during a study of blood T cell repertoires in COVID-19. At the level of the study: Acute-phase and convalescent COVID-19 samples originated in the United States, Italy and Spain. T cells, B-cell-depleted T cells, or PBMCs provided the cDNA or gDNA that served as material.

Per germline, CDR1 GTSNPN and CDR2 SVGIG (reference sequence). The CDR3 covers 14 residues. Trimming cost V 5 bases and J 0 bases, with 11 bases left between them. This clone came up once. Original processing methods: By means of reference gene primer amplification, nucleated cell counts were estimated. Generated by immunoSEQ multiplex PCR, the TCRdb table keeps only in-frame clones and is missing some. V, J and clone size reflect that table, while D and trimming were determined from the DNA. The table has tens of thousands of clones, 60% to 80% seen once. The rearrangement links TRBV30 to TRBJ1-5; perhaps TRBD1 as D (6 bases). This receptor was taken from a man between 65 and 85 years old with active or convalescent COVID-19. Sequencing was done on a sample of peripheral blood. The CDR3 is CAWSGTNSNQPQHF. The CDR3 bases are TGTGCCTGGTCCGGGACAAATAGCAATCAGCCCCAGCATTTT.